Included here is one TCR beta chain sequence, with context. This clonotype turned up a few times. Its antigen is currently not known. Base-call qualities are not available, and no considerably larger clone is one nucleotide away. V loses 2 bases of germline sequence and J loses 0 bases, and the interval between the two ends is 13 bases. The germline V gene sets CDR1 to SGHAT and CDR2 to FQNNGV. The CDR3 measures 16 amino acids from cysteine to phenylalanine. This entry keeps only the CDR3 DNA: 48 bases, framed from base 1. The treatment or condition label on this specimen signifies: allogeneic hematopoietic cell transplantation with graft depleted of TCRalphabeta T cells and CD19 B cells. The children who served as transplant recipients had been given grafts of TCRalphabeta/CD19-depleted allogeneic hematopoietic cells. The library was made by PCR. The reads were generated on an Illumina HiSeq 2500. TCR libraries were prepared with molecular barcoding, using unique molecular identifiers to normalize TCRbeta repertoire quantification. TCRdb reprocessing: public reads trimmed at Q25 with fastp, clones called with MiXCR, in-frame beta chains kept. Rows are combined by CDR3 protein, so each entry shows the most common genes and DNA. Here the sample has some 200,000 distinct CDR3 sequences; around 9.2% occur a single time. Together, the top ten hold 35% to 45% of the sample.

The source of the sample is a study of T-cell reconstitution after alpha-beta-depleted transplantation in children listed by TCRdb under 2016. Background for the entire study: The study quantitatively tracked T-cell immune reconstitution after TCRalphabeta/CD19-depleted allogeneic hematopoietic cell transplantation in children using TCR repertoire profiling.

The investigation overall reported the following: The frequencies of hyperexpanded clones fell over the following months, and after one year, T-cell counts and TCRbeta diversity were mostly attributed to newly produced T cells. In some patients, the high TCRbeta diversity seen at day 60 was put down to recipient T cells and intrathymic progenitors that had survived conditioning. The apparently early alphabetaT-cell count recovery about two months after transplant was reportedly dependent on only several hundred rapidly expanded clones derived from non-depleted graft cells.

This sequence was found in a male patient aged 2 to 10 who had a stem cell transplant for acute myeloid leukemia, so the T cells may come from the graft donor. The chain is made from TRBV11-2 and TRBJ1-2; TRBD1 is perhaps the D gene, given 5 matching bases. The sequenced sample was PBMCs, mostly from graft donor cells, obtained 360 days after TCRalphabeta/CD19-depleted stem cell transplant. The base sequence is TGTGCCAGCAGCTTATATGACAGCCTAGCTAACTATGGCTACACCTTC. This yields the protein CASSLYDSLANYGYTF.